These 25 T cell receptor beta chains share one sample of origin, sequenced in a study of cytomegalovirus exposure and HLA in healthy donors. 13 Jbeta primers and 60 Vbeta primers were used for the PCR. Generated by immunoSEQ multiplex PCR, the TCRdb table keeps only in-frame clones and is missing some. The repertoire consists of roughly 160,000 clones, with around three quarters occurring once and the leading ten covering around 3.4%. What was sequenced was PBMCs. Receptors were obtained from a man aged 30-40 years in good health and CMV-seropositive.

Regarding this clone: One end of the junction varies from germline; a read error may be responsible. This sequence joins TRBV28 and TRBJ1-1; tentatively, D is TRBD1 (6 bases). This CDR3 has 13 amino acids. Germline CDR1 and CDR2: MDHEN and SYDVKM. The CDR3 protein is CASSSTRDTEAFF. The CDR3 bases are TGTGCCAGCAGTTCAACCCGGGACACCGAAGCTTTCTTT.

The V call is TRBV27, the J call TRBJ2-7; 12 bases map to TRBD2. The CDR3 consists of 15 residues. Germline assignment: CDR1 MNHEY and CDR2 SMNVEV (reference sequence). After removal of 5 bases from V and 2 bases from J, the junction contained 4 bases not matched to a gene. The CDR3 sequence is CASSPGLAGTYEQYF. As DNA, the CDR3 is TGTGCCAGCAGTCCCGGACTAGCGGGGACCTACGAGCAGTACTTC.

The genes are TRBV6-1 and TRBJ2-3, with D possibly matching TRBD2 (5 bases). V was pared by 0 bases and J by 3 bases, with 7 bases between. Per germline, CDR1 MNHNS and CDR2 SASEGT. This CDR3 region has 14 residues. This chain's CDR3 is CASSEADFTDTQYF. The CDR3 region has the DNA TGTGCCAGCAGTGAAGCGGACTTTACAGATACGCAGTATTTT.

This chain joins TRBV5-1 and TRBJ1-1, with TRBD1 matching over 7 bases. With V trimmed by 4 bases and J by 2 bases, 5 bases remained unmatched. CDR1 is SGHRS, CDR2 YFSETQ, per germline. This CDR3 is 14 amino acids long. CDR3 nucleotide sequence: TGCGCCAGCAGCGAGGGACAGACCAACACTGAAGCTTTCTTT. As protein: CASSEGQTNTEAFF.

The genes are TRBV27 and TRBJ1-5; D is possibly TRBD1 (5 bases). The CDR3 consists of 16 residues. CDR1 and CDR2 from the germline V gene are MNHEY and SMNVEV (reference sequence). Trimming left V 0 bases short and J 2 bases short, with 11 bases between. CDR3 nucleotides: TGTGCCAGCAGTTTATCGGGGGGTGAGGGCAATCAGCCCCAGCATTTT. Residues: CASSLSGGEGNQPQHF.

V usage is TRBV4-3 and J usage is TRBJ2-2, with D tentatively TRBD2 (5 bases). Germline CDR1 reads LGHNA; CDR2 reads YSLEER. There are 17 residues in the CDR3. V dropped 1 base and J dropped 5 bases, with 17 bases sitting between them. The CDR3 DNA reads as TGCGCCAGCAGCCAAGTACCGCTGGACTTTTTTACCGGGGAGCTGTTTTTT. As protein: CASSQVPLDFFTGELFF.

This chain uses TRBV7-2 with TRBJ1-1, with D hard to call. CDR3 size: 14 residues. V was trimmed by 0 bases and J by 4 bases, leaving 9 bases between them. In germline, CDR1 is SGHTA, CDR2 FQGNSA. The CDR3 reads CASSLAGQPTEAFF. The CDR3 bases are TGTGCCAGCAGCTTAGCTGGGCAGCCCACTGAAGCTTTCTTT.

The chain combines TRBV18 with TRBJ2-5; TRBD1 aligns across 9 bases. Trimming took 3 bases from V and 2 from J; bases not matched to a gene: 4. Germline V lookup: CDR1 KGHSH, CDR2 LQKENI. CDR3 size: 15 residues. The chain's CDR3 is CASSPFDRGQETQYF. The DNA for the CDR3 is TGTGCCAGCTCACCCTTTGACAGGGGGCAAGAGACCCAGTACTTC.

This chain uses TRBV6-5 with TRBJ1-1; D remains unclear. The CDR3 contains 15 residues. The germline V and J ends were trimmed by 0 bases and 4 bases, with 12 bases remaining between them. CDR1 and CDR2 from the germline V gene are MNHEY and SVGAGI. Here the CDR3 DNA reads TGTGCCAGCAGTTACTCGACCGGGTCGGGCACTGAAGCTTTCTTT. Protein: CASSYSTGSGTEAFF.

This sequence joins TRBV29-1 and TRBJ2-7; maybe TRBD1 (6 bases). The CDR3 spans 14 residues. Per the germline V gene, CDR1 is SQVTM and CDR2 is ANQGSEA. The V end was cut by 4 bases, the J end by 2 bases, with 15 bases between. This chain's CDR3 is CSVGPGHGTYEQYF. As DNA, the CDR3 is TGCAGCGTTGGCCCGGGACACGGGACCTACGAGCAGTACTTC.

This clone was seen more than once but under ten times. The gene calls are TRBV7-2 and TRBJ2-2; 7 positions match TRBD2. The trim removed 3 bases at V and 0 bases at J, leaving 4 bases unmatched. Germline V gene data show CDR1 as SGHTA and CDR2 as FQGNSA. The CDR3 contains 16 residues. The CDR3 reads CASSFFGTTNTGELFF. The CDR3 coding sequence is TGTGCCAGCAGCTTTTTCGGGACTACGAACACCGGGGAGCTGTTTTTT.

J is TRBJ2-7 and V is TRBV2, with 7 bases that match TRBD2. CDR3 length: 14 amino acids. CDR1 and CDR2 from the germline V gene are SNHLY and FYNNEI. V was clipped by 0 bases and J by 7 bases; unmatched bases: 6. The CDR3, as DNA: TGTGCCAGCAGTGAAGCCAGGACTAGGGGTGAGCAGTACTTC. This encodes CASSEARTRGEQYF.

The gene calls are TRBV7-9 and TRBJ1-1; the match to TRBD1 covers 9 bases. The CDR3 is 13 residues long. Germline V gene sequence: CDR1 SEHNR, CDR2 FQNEAQ (reference sequence). Trimming took 5 bases from V and 10 from J; bases not matched to a gene: 8. The CDR3 sequence is CASSLGDRDGAFF. DNA for the CDR3: TGTGCCAGCAGCCTAGGGGACAGGGACGGAGCTTTCTTT.

This chain connects TRBV4-2 to TRBJ2-3; TRBD1 is a possible D gene (5 bases). CDR1 is LGHNA, CDR2 YNFKEQ, per germline. V lost 1 base and J lost 0, with 11 bases in between. The CDR3 extends over 16 amino acids. CDR3 nucleotide sequence: TGTGCCAGCAGCCAAGGGGCCGACAGAAGCACAGATACGCAGTATTTT. Amino acid sequence: CASSQGADRSTDTQYF.

The gene calls are TRBV2 and TRBJ1-4; D might be TRBD1 (6 bases). Looked up from germline, CDR1 is SNHLY and CDR2 is FYNNEI. Trimming took off 9 bases at V and 4 bases at J, with 12 bases between the two ends. The CDR3 has 13 amino acids. CDR3 sequence reads: CASHRANNEKLFF. The CDR3 DNA is TGTGCCAGTCACAGGGCCAATAATGAAAAACTGTTTTTT.

Many counts were recorded for this clone. This rearrangement joins TRBV27 to TRBJ1-3; 7 bases align to TRBD1. CDR3 size: 15 residues. Germline V gene lookup returns CDR1 MNHEY and CDR2 SMNVEV (reference sequence). Trimming took 6 bases from V and 3 from J; bases not matched to a gene: 8. The CDR3 spells CASRRTGSLGNTIYF. The CDR3 DNA is TGTGCCAGCAGACGGACAGGATCTCTTGGAAACACCATATATTTT.

V and J are TRBV7-9 and TRBJ2-5, with 7 bases fitting TRBD1. The CDR3 length is 16 residues. Germline V gives CDR1 SEHNR, CDR2 FQNEAQ (reference sequence). V gave up 1 base and J gave up 2 bases; unmatched junction bases: 7. CDR3 DNA sequence: TGTGCCAGCAGCTTAGGAGTCGGGACAGCGCAAGAGACCCAGTACTTC. This translates into CASSLGVGTAQETQYF. The whole variable domain, filled in from reference TRBV7-9 and TRBJ2-5, reads DTGVSQNPRHKITKRGQNVTFRCDPISEHNRLYWYRQTLGQGPEFLTYFQNEAQLEKSRLLSDRFSAERPKGSFSTLEIQRTEQGDSAMYLCASSLGVGTAQETQYFGPGTRLLVL.

The chain carries TRBV6-1 and TRBJ2-7; D not certain. The CDR3 extends over 12 amino acids. Germline CDR1 reads MNHNS; CDR2 reads SASEGT. V dropped 3 bases and J dropped 0 bases, with 3 bases sitting between them. The CDR3 loop reads CASSESSYEQYF. The CDR3 region has the DNA TGTGCCAGCAGTGAGAGCTCCTACGAGCAGTACTTC.

The V gene is TRBV19, the J gene TRBJ2-7; maybe TRBD1 (6 bases). V lost 5 bases, J lost 6 bases, and 17 bases lay in between. CDR3 length: 14 residues. The germline V gene encodes CDR1 LNHDA and CDR2 SQIVND (reference sequence). CDR3 sequence (DNA): TGTGCCAGTAGTCCTCTCGGGACACTCGGCGAGCAGTACTTC. It specifies CASSPLGTLGEQYF.

V is TRBV19 and J is TRBJ1-2; no reliable D call. The germline V gene encodes CDR1 LNHDA and CDR2 SQIVND (reference sequence). V was pared by 7 bases and J by 2 bases, with 11 bases between. CDR3 size: 13 residues. CDR3: CASKGEGNYGYTF. DNA for the CDR3: TGTGCCAGTAAGGGAGAGGGAAACTATGGCTACACCTTC.

The rearrangement uses TRBV29-1 and TRBJ2-7; a possible D gene is TRBD1 (5 bases). Germline lookup yields CDR1 SQVTM and CDR2 ANQGSEA. The CDR3 is made up of 14 amino acids. V gave up 0 bases and J gave up 2 bases, with 11 bases separating them. The CDR3 nucleotides read TGCAGCGTTGAAGATCTAGGGGTGACCTACGAGCAGTACTTC. Protein sequence: CSVEDLGVTYEQYF.

CDR3 in DNA: TGTGCCAGCAGCCGAGACAGGGGGCTGGTCTACACCGGGGAGCTGTTTTTT. It encodes CASSRDRGLVYTGELFF. The chain joins TRBV27 to TRBJ2-2, with 10 bases identical to TRBD1. Germline V gives CDR1 MNHEY, CDR2 SMNVEV (reference sequence). The V gene end was trimmed by 6 bases and the J gene end by 3 bases; junction bases not matched to a gene: 10. The CDR3 spans 17 residues.

V is TRBV27 and J is TRBJ2-7, with 7 bases matching TRBD1. The CDR3 loop spans 15 amino acids. CDR1 is MNHEY and CDR2 is SMNVEV in the germline V gene (reference sequence). V lost 2 bases, J lost 0 bases, and 4 bases stayed unmatched. Here the CDR3 DNA reads TGTGCCAGCAGTTTAACAGGGGTGGGCTCCTACGAGCAGTACTTC. Amino acid sequence: CASSLTGVGSYEQYF.

In the case of this clone: Sequence at one end of the junction differs from germline and may be a read error. The chain employs TRBV27 and TRBJ2-7; 7 bases agree with TRBD1. Germline lookup yields CDR1 MNHEY and CDR2 SMNVEV (reference sequence). This CDR3 region has 12 residues. CDR3 sequence reads: CASSLRGTAPHF. Written as DNA, the CDR3 is TGTGCCAGCAGTTTAAGGGGGACAGCCCCACACTTC.

This rearrangement joins TRBV9 to TRBJ2-3, with 8 bases lining up with TRBD1. J gave up 2 bases and V 4 bases, and 9 bases lay outside the gene matches. The CDR3 totals 16 residues. Looked up from germline, CDR1 is SGDLS and CDR2 is YYNGEE. The CDR3 loop reads CASSSMDRAFTDTQYF. The DNA of the CDR3 is TGTGCCAGCAGCTCCATGGACAGGGCCTTCACAGATACGCAGTATTTT. Full variable domain (missing parts from reference TRBV9 and TRBJ2-3): DSGVTQTPKHLITATGQRVTLRCSPRSGDLSVYWYQQSLDQGLQFLIQYYNGEERAKGNILERFSAQQFPDLHSELNLSSLELGDSALYFCASSSMDRAFTDTQYFGPGTRLTVL.